This T cell receptor (beta chain) was recovered during a study of T cell repertoires in cytomegalovirus infection. Study-level points and caveats: Dominating the ex vivo response were TCR beta clonotypes that were CMV-specific and HLA-C-restricted.

MiXCR was run by TCRdb on the reads, yielding one entry per CDR3 protein. The sample carries about 140,000 distinct CDR3 sequences, under 8.5% recorded once. This clonotype showed up many times. Its target is unknown. Sample: PBMCs. The clonotype originates from a human donor in good health (CMV status not recorded). Some clones in this sample may be carry-over from other donors' samples.

The CDR3 nucleotides are TGTGCCAGCAGCTTACGGTTAGGCGGCAATCAGCCCCAGCATTTT. This translates into CASSLRLGGNQPQHF. The chain carries TRBV7-2 and TRBJ1-5, with D unresolved. Trimming pared 2 bases from V and 2 bases from J, leaving 10 bases between. This CDR3 has 15 residues. From germline, CDR1 is SGHTA and CDR2 FQGNSA.